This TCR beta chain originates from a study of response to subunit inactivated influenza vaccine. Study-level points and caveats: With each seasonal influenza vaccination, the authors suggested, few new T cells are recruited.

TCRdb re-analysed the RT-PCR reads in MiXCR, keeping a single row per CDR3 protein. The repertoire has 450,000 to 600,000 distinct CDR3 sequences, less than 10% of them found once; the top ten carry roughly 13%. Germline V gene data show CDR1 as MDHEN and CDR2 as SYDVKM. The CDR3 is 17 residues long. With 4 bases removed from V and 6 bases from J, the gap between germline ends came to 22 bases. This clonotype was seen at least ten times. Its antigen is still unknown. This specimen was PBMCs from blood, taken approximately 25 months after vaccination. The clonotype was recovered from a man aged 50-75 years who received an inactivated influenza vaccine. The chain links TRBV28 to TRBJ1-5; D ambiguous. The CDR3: CASSSLSSGLFTQPQHF. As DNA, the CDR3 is TGTGCCAGCAGTTCGTTATCATCCGGACTTTTCACTCAGCCCCAGCATTTT.